These T cell receptor beta chains were read from a single sample in a study of T-cell memory formation after mild COVID-19. TCRdb redid the calling of the 5' RACE reads with MiXCR, one entry per CDR3 protein. The top ten clones hold about 22% of a sample with 350,000 to 400,000 distinct CDR3 sequences, about an eighth of them seen once. Material: PBMCs or a T cell subset sorted from them (not recorded which). The receptors were gathered from a young man who had mild COVID-19 (a few samples of this study predate the infection). Cell type and time point are not known. Both conserved end residues are part of each CDR3. D genes are given only for firm matches. Not all rows give a size; the values are once, few, many and, for expanded clones, a class.

TRBJ2-3,TRBV21-1,18,NA,NA,CASSSEMAGRPGTDTQYF,TGTGCCAGCAGCAGCGAGATGGCGGGGCGACCAGGCACAGATACGCAGTATTTT
TRBJ2-7,TRBV7-9,15,TRBD2,few,CASSPRTSGGYEQYF,TGTGCCAGCAGCCCCCGGACTAGCGGGGGTTACGAGCAGTACTTC
TRBJ1-2,TRBV10-3,16,TRBD1,many,CAISDIPGQANYGYTF,TGTGCCATCAGTGATATACCGGGACAGGCAAACTATGGCTACACCTTC
TRBJ2-5,TRBV9,14,TRBD2,few,CASSASGGKETQYF,TGTGCCAGCAGCGCTAGCGGGGGGAAAGAGACCCAGTACTTC
TRBJ2-7,TRBV4-3,16,TRBD1,NA,CASSQTEDRRAYEQYF,TGCGCCAGCAGCCAAACAGAGGACAGGCGAGCCTACGAGCAGTACTTC
TRBJ1-5,TRBV15,13,NA,NA,CATREGENQPQHF,TGTGCCACCCGCGAAGGGGAAAATCAGCCCCAGCATTTT
TRBJ1-2,TRBV7-9,12,TRBD1,many,CASSGQGLGYTF,TGTGCCAGCAGCGGACAGGGTCTGGGCTACACCTTC
TRBJ1-5,TRBV28,15,NA,NA,CASTSGMEGNQPQHF,TGTGCCAGCACCTCGGGAATGGAGGGCAATCAGCCCCAGCATTTT
TRBJ2-2,TRBV7-2,16,TRBD1,NA,CASSLFRTGASGELFF,TGTGCCAGCAGCTTATTCCGGACAGGGGCCAGCGGGGAGCTGTTTTTT
TRBJ2-1,TRBV4-1,17,TRBD1,NA,CASSQDRVETGGYEQFF,TGCGCCAGCAGCCAAGATAGAGTTGAGACAGGGGGTTATGAGCAGTTCTTC
TRBJ1-3,TRBV4-2,15,TRBD1,NA,CASSRDRGQGNTIYF,TGTGCCAGCAGCCGCGACAGGGGGCAAGGAAACACCATATATTTT
TRBJ2-1,TRBV12-3/TRBV12-4,14,NA,few,CASSLGVGRGEQFF,TGTGCCAGCAGTTTAGGGGTTGGAAGGGGTGAGCAGTTCTTC
TRBJ2-7,TRBV5-1,14,TRBD2,few,CASSPGGGEREQYF,TGCGCCAGCAGCCCCGGGGGGGGAGAACGCGAGCAGTACTTC
TRBJ2-7,TRBV27,14,TRBD2,few,CASRLSGGAREQYF,TGTGCCAGCAGACTGAGCGGGGGGGCCAGGGAGCAGTACTTC
TRBJ2-1,TRBV14,16,TRBD1,few,CASSQETGGATNEQFF,TGTGCCAGCAGCCAAGAAACAGGGGGAGCCACCAATGAGCAGTTCTTC
TRBJ2-5,TRBV3-1,14,NA,NA,CASSQDEGVETQYF,TGTGCCAGCAGCCAAGACGAGGGTGTGGAGACCCAGTACTTC
TRBJ2-5,TRBV29-1,14,NA,few,CSVEDVGGLETQYF,TGCAGCGTTGAGGATGTGGGGGGTTTGGAGACCCAGTACTTC
TRBJ2-7,TRBV25-1,12,NA,few,CASSDRPYEQYF,TGTGCCAGCAGTGATCGGCCTTACGAGCAGTACTTC
TRBJ2-5,TRBV5-1,14,NA,NA,CDSSLRDPKETQYF,TGCGACAGCAGCCTCCGGGACCCTAAAGAGACCCAGTACTTC
TRBJ2-1,TRBV20-1,14,NA,NA,CSARDFLRWGEQFF,TGCAGTGCTAGAGATTTCCTTAGGTGGGGCGAGCAGTTCTTC
TRBJ2-2,TRBV7-9,16,NA,few,CASSPNREGNTGELFF,TGTGCCAGCAGCCCCAACAGGGAAGGGAACACCGGGGAGCTGTTTTTT
TRBJ2-3,TRBV7-2,15,TRBD2,few,CASSFQTSGGDTQYF,TGTGCCAGCAGCTTCCAGACTAGCGGGGGGGATACGCAGTATTTT
TRBJ1-5,TRBV6-2/TRBV6-3,14,NA,once,CASSYSGGGQPQHF,TGTGCCAGCAGTTACTCGGGGGGCGGTCAGCCCCAGCATTTT
TRBJ2-2,TRBV6-5,14,TRBD1,few,CASTRTGPTGELFF,TGTGCCAGCACTAGGACAGGACCAACCGGGGAGCTGTTTTTT